The 23 T cell receptor beta chains presented below share a single source sample, sequenced in a study of T-cell memory formation after mild COVID-19. MiXCR, run by TCRdb on the 5' RACE reads, gives a single entry per CDR3 protein. This table has fewer than 700,000 distinct CDR3 sequences, less than 25% appearing once. The specimen sequenced was PBMCs or a T cell subset sorted from them (not recorded which). The receptors originated from an adult woman who had mild COVID-19 (a few samples of this study predate the infection). Cell type and time point are not known.

The chain carries TRBV4-1 and TRBJ1-2; D is undetermined. CDR1 and CDR2 (germline): MGHRA, YSYEKL. This CDR3 contains 14 residues. V was clipped by 0 bases and J by 3 bases, with 8 bases between them. The CDR3 region has the DNA TGCGCCAGCAGCCAAGATCCCAGCTACTATGGCTACACCTTC. Amino acid sequence: CASSQDPSYYGYTF.

This clonotype occurred once. This chain joins TRBV20-1 and TRBJ2-1; 13 nucleotides align to TRBD2. Losses at the gene ends were 3 bases for V and 7 bases for J; bases not matched to a gene: 6. The CDR3 is 15 amino acids. Germline values: CDR1 DFQATT, CDR2 SNEGSKA (reference sequence). This CDR3 is CSARGLAGIRNEQFF. DNA of the CDR3: TGCAGTGCTAGGGGACTAGCGGGAATTCGGAATGAGCAGTTCTTC.

J is TRBJ2-4 and V is TRBV6-6, with a weak D call TRBD1 (6 bases). CDR3 length: 14 amino acids. Trimming removed 2 bases at V and 8 bases at J, with 13 bases between. CDR1 is MNHNY, CDR2 SVGAGI, per germline (reference sequence). The CDR3 DNA reads TGTGCCAGCAGTTACAGGGGGAGAGGAGACATTCAGTACTTC. Translation: CASSYRGRGDIQYF.

The V and J genes are TRBV15 and TRBJ2-3; 8 nucleotides agree with TRBD2. There are 15 residues in the CDR3. With V trimmed by 1 base and J by 2 bases, 2 bases remained unmatched. CDR1 and CDR2 from the germline V gene are LNHNV and YYDKDF (reference sequence). CDR3 nucleotide sequence: TGTGCCACCAGCAGAGGGACTAGCTCCACAGATACGCAGTATTTT. It codes for CATSRGTSSTDTQYF.

There are a few counts of this clonotype. V is TRBV12-3 or TRBV12-4 and J is TRBJ2-7, with D tentatively TRBD2 (7 bases). This CDR3 region has 16 residues. V lost 4 bases to trimming and J lost 4 bases, with 20 bases between them. The CDR3 here is CASSSTSGGRLYEQYF. CDR3 sequence (DNA): TGTGCCAGCAGTTCCACCTCCGGGGGGCGCCTTTACGAGCAGTACTTC.

This clonotype was seen only a few times. The chain is built from TRBV4-1 and TRBJ2-3; D uncertain. V shed 3 bases and J shed 0 bases, with 13 bases lying between them. The CDR3 is 16 residues long. CDR1 and CDR2 from the germline V gene are MGHRA and YSYEKL. The CDR3 spells CASSQVYGASTDTQYF. Here the CDR3 DNA reads TGCGCCAGCAGCCAGGTTTACGGAGCTAGCACAGATACGCAGTATTTT.

This clonotype was found a few times. V and J are TRBV9 and TRBJ2-7, with 8 bases identical to TRBD1. V trimming: 4 bases; J trimming: 4 bases; junction bases outside the gene matches: 7. This CDR3 comprises 14 residues. CDR1 is SGDLS and CDR2 is YYNGEE in the germline V gene. The CDR3 DNA reads TGTGCCAGCAGCTACGGGACAGGTGATTACGAGCAGTACTTC. Translating gives CASSYGTGDYEQYF.

V is TRBV5-1 and J is TRBJ2-5; 8 bases map to TRBD2. Trimming cost V 4 bases and J 1 base; bases outside gene matches: 6. Germline V gene sequence: CDR1 SGHRS, CDR2 YFSETQ. This CDR3 region has 15 residues. CDR3 amino acids: CASSPGLAFQETQYF. For the CDR3, the DNA is TGCGCCAGCAGCCCTGGACTAGCCTTCCAAGAGACCCAGTACTTC. The whole variable domain, remainder taken from reference TRBV5-1 and TRBJ2-5, is KAGVTQTPRYLIKTRGQQVTLSCSPISGHRSVSWYQQTPGQGLQFLFEYFSETQRNKGNFPGRFSGRQFSNSRSEMNVSTLELGDSALYLCASSPGLAFQETQYFGPGTRLLVL.

This clonotype has just a few counts. The chain joins TRBV6-2 or TRBV6-3 to TRBJ2-2; tentatively, D is TRBD1 (6 bases). Per the germline V gene, CDR1 is MNHEY and CDR2 is SVGEGT. The CDR3 has 13 residues. Trimming stripped 5 bases from V and 4 bases from J, with 8 bases between. The CDR3 region is CASSQTGTGELFF. In DNA form, the CDR3 reads TGTGCCAGCAGTCAGACAGGCACCGGGGAGCTGTTTTTT.

The genes are TRBV7-2 and TRBJ2-1; 9 bases fit TRBD2. This CDR3 has 18 amino acids. J gave up 0 bases and V 3 bases, and 9 bases lay outside the gene matches. The germline V gene encodes CDR1 SGHTA and CDR2 FQGNSA. CDR3 nucleotides: TGTGCCAGCAGCTTCGGACTAGCGCGAAACAGCTCCTACAATGAGCAGTTCTTC. As protein: CASSFGLARNSSYNEQFF.

The V call is TRBV7-9, the J call TRBJ1-5, with D possibly being TRBD1 (5 bases). With 5 bases removed from V and 0 bases from J, the gap between germline ends came to 11 bases. The CDR3 covers 15 residues. The germline V gene encodes CDR1 SEHNR and CDR2 FQNEAQ (reference sequence). The CDR3, as DNA: TGTGCCAGCAGCGGGGGATCTTTTAGCAATCAGCCCCAGCATTTT. Its protein product is CASSGGSFSNQPQHF.

The chain links TRBV11-2 to TRBJ2-1; 8 nucleotides match TRBD2. The CDR3 totals 17 residues. The germline V gene has CDR1 SGHAT and CDR2 FQNNGV. The ends lost 1 base at V and 7 bases at J; junction bases unmatched: 12. The CDR3 reads CASSLVGDVLAGNEQFF. In DNA form, the CDR3 reads TGTGCCAGCAGCTTAGTGGGAGACGTCTTAGCGGGGAATGAGCAGTTCTTC.

The rearrangement links TRBV3-1 to TRBJ2-2, with 7 bases identical to TRBD1. CDR1 is LGHDT, CDR2 YNNKEL, per germline (reference sequence). CDR3 length equals 14 residues. The junction had 4 bases not matched to a gene; V was cut back by 4 bases and J by 5 bases. CDR3: CASSPTGVTGELFF. CDR3 DNA sequence: TGTGCCAGCAGCCCTACAGGGGTAACCGGGGAGCTGTTTTTT.

This clonotype was counted between two and nine times. V is TRBV3-1 and J is TRBJ1-5, with D possibly being TRBD1 (5 bases). Germline lookup yields CDR1 LGHDT and CDR2 YNNKEL (reference sequence). The CDR3 runs to 15 residues. The V end was cut by 1 base, the J end by 3 bases, with 10 bases between. The CDR3 coding sequence is TGTGCCAGCAGCCAAGCCCCGGGACCCAATCAGCCCCAGCATTTT. Its translation is CASSQAPGPNQPQHF. The variable domain in full, completed from reference TRBV3-1 and TRBJ1-5, reads DTAVSQTPKYLVTQMGNDKSIKCEQNLGHDTMYWYKQDSKKFLKIMFSYNNKELIINETVPNRFSPKSPDKAHLNLHINSLELGDSAVYFCASSQAPGPNQPQHFGDGTRLSIL.

V usage is TRBV7-2 and J usage is TRBJ2-5, with D perhaps matching TRBD2 (5 bases). Germline lookup yields CDR1 SGHTA and CDR2 FQGNSA. V shed 0 bases and J shed 3 bases, with 11 bases lying between them. CDR3 size: 15 residues. CDR3 loop: CASSLAPTREETQYF. CDR3 DNA sequence: TGTGCCAGCAGCTTAGCACCAACTAGAGAAGAGACCCAGTACTTC.

A few counts support this clonotype. The chain's CDR3 is CASSSVGTGVEKLFF. The CDR3 DNA reads as TGCGCCAGCAGCTCGGTAGGGACAGGGGTTGAAAAACTGTTTTTT. The V and J genes are TRBV5-1 and TRBJ1-4; 10 bases are shared with TRBD1. The ends lost 3 bases at V and 7 bases at J; junction bases unmatched: 6. The length of the CDR3 is 15 residues. Germline V gives CDR1 SGHRS, CDR2 YFSETQ.

The chain uses TRBV7-8 and TRBJ2-1, with TRBD2 matching over 12 bases. This CDR3 region has 18 residues. Looked up from germline, CDR1 is SGHVS and CDR2 is FQNEAQ. Unmatched junction bases numbered 5, after V lost 2 bases and J lost 0 bases. The CDR3 DNA reads as TGTGCCAGCAGCTTACCCTCGACTAGCGGGAGCTCCTACAATGAGCAGTTCTTC. It is translated as CASSLPSTSGSSYNEQFF.

V is TRBV7-2 and J is TRBJ2-5; D may correspond to TRBD1 or TRBD2 (5 bases each). The CDR3 has 13 residues. CDR1 and CDR2 from the germline V gene are SGHTA and FQGNSA. V was trimmed by 4 bases and J by 0 bases, leaving 6 bases between them. The CDR3 loop reads CASSWGHQETQYF. As DNA, the CDR3 is TGTGCCAGCAGCTGGGGACACCAAGAGACCCAGTACTTC.

The CDR3 DNA reads TGCGCCAGCAGCTTGCCCCGGGACAGAGCATTCCAAGAGACCCAGTACTTC. Encoded protein: CASSLPRDRAFQETQYF. The rearrangement joins TRBV5-1 to TRBJ2-5; the match to TRBD1 covers 7 bases. Trimming removed 1 base from V and 1 base from J; junction bases left unmatched: 10. CDR1 is SGHRS and CDR2 is YFSETQ in the germline V gene. This CDR3 contains 17 residues.

This clonotype was found many times. The genes are TRBV9 and TRBJ1-6; 7 bases match TRBD1. This CDR3 has 16 residues. Germline CDR1 is SGDLS and CDR2 is YYNGEE. The J segment lost 7 bases and the V segment lost 3 bases, leaving 10 bases of the junction unmatched. CDR3 sequence reads: CASSARVDRRNSPLHF. The CDR3 nucleotides read TGTGCCAGCAGCGCGAGGGTGGACAGGAGGAATTCACCCCTCCACTTT.

This clonotype was counted only a few times. The chain carries TRBV11-2 and TRBJ2-7; 7 nucleotides agree with TRBD1. V was clipped by 4 bases and J by 3 bases; unmatched bases: 6. Germline loops: CDR1 SGHAT, CDR2 FQNNGV. The CDR3 loop spans 14 amino acids. The CDR3 reads CASSSDRDHYEQYF. Written as DNA, the CDR3 is TGTGCCAGCAGCTCAGACAGGGATCACTACGAGCAGTACTTC.

This clonotype appeared a few times. The chain joins TRBV30 to TRBJ1-3; TRBD1 matches 7 bases. CDR1 and CDR2 from the germline V gene are GTSNPN and SVGIG (reference sequence). The CDR3 spans 12 residues. Trimming removed 5 bases from V and 4 bases from J; junction bases left unmatched: 2. The CDR3 loop is CAWAQGGNTIYF. The CDR3 region has the DNA TGTGCCTGGGCACAGGGGGGAAACACCATATATTTT.

This clonotype appeared a few times. V usage is TRBV20-1 and J usage is TRBJ2-7; 8 nucleotides match TRBD2. Looked up from germline, CDR1 is DFQATT and CDR2 is SNEGSKA (reference sequence). The junction had 10 bases not matched to a gene; V was cut back by 6 bases and J by 0 bases. This CDR3 has 15 residues. The CDR3 DNA sequence: TGCAGTGCCAAAGGCGTGAGCGGGAGCTCCTACGAGCAGTACTTC. Amino acid sequence: CSAKGVSGSSYEQYF.